A single sample gave rise to the 23 T cell receptor beta chains below, sequenced in a study of cytomegalovirus exposure and HLA in healthy donors. This PCR relied on a set of 60 Vbeta primers and 13 Jbeta primers. Sequencing used immunoSEQ multiplex PCR; TCRdb keeps in-frame clones, though not all of them. The table records about 140,000 clones, 66% of them present only once. Sequencing was carried out using PBMCs. Every receptor here comes from a human donor in good health.

The chain uses TRBV25-1 and TRBJ2-5; TRBD2 matches 8 bases. The V gene end was trimmed by 2 bases and the J gene end by 6 bases; junction bases not matched to a gene: 5. This CDR3 comprises 14 residues. Germline CDR1 reads MGHDK; CDR2 reads SYGVNS. The CDR3 coding sequence is TGTGCCAGCAGTGAACCGGGGGGGTACCAGACCCAGTACTTC. Its translation is CASSEPGGYQTQYF.

The chain has TRBV28 and TRBJ2-6, with TRBD1 matching over 7 bases. J was trimmed by 0 bases and V by 5 bases; bases with no gene match: 4. Germline CDR1 MDHEN, CDR2 SYDVKM. This CDR3 region has 16 residues. The CDR3 DNA reads TGTGCCAGCAGTGTGGACAGGCTCTCTGGGGCCAACGTCCTGACTTTC. It yields the protein CASSVDRLSGANVLTF.

This clone appeared once. The chain links TRBV5-1 to TRBJ1-1, with D tentatively TRBD1 (5 bases). Trimming removed 1 base at V and 1 base at J, with 14 bases between. Germline lookup yields CDR1 SGHRS and CDR2 YFSETQ. The CDR3 has 16 amino acids. CDR3: CASSLIGGGANTEAFF. The CDR3 nucleotides read TGCGCCAGCAGCTTGATTGGGGGAGGGGCGAACACTGAAGCTTTCTTT.

This clone showed up just a few times. The chain employs TRBV28 and TRBJ2-6; D gene ambiguous. Looked up from germline, CDR1 is MDHEN and CDR2 is SYDVKM. Deletions cut 6 bases from V and 6 bases from J, with 18 bases between. There are 16 residues in the CDR3. The CDR3 bases are TGTGCCAGCAGCTTAGTCGGTAACCAGGCGGCCAACGTCCTGACTTTC. This encodes CASSLVGNQAANVLTF. Full variable domain (missing parts from reference TRBV28 and TRBJ2-6): DVKVTQSSRYLVKRTGEKVFLECVQDMDHENMFWYRQDPGLGLRLIYFSYDVKMKEKGDIPEGYSVSREKKERFSLILESASTNQTSMYLCASSLVGNQAANVLTFGAGSRLTVL.

This clone occurred a few times. This CDR3 is also generated by other DNA sequences in the sample. The CDR3 here is CASSLGYSSYEQYF. CDR3 DNA: TGTGCCAGCAGCTTGGGGTACAGTTCATACGAGCAGTACTTC. The chain has TRBV5-6 and TRBJ2-7; D is unresolved. The V end lost 0 bases, the J end lost 4 bases, and 11 bases lay between the germline ends. CDR3 length: 14 amino acids. Germline V gene data show CDR1 as SGHDT and CDR2 as YYEEEE.

The chain is built from TRBV15 and TRBJ2-1; 12 nucleotides line up with TRBD2. CDR3 size: 21 residues. The germline V gene has CDR1 LNHNV and CDR2 YYDKDF (reference sequence). V was pared by 1 base and J by 2 bases, with 15 bases of the junction left unmatched. CDR3 coding DNA: TGTGCCACCAGCAGAGGCCAGGCGGGACTAGCGGGCCCCAGCACCTACAATGAGCAGTTCTTC. Protein: CATSRGQAGLAGPSTYNEQFF.

V is TRBV28 and J is TRBJ2-5; TRBD1 agrees at 7 bases. Gene TRBJ2-7 matches the end of the DNA better, so the J call may be wrong. The germline V gene has CDR1 MDHEN and CDR2 SYDVKM. The CDR3 is 18 residues long. DNA for the CDR3: TGTGCCAGCCCACCTTCATCCGACAGGGCTCACCGGGGTGGCGAGCAGTACTTC. Amino acids: CASPPSSDRAHRGGEQYF.

The J gene is TRBJ1-1, the V gene TRBV7-9; TRBD1 matches 7 bases. Germline CDR1 is SEHNR and CDR2 is FQNEAQ (reference sequence). Losses at the gene ends were 5 bases for V and 3 bases for J; bases not matched to a gene: 6. This CDR3 has 14 residues. DNA for the CDR3: TGTGCCAGCAGCCCCCGACAGGGAGACACTGAAGCTTTCTTT. Amino acids: CASSPRQGDTEAFF.

This clone was counted only a few times. This rearrangement joins TRBV5-1 to TRBJ1-2; 7 nucleotides line up with TRBD1. Per the germline V gene, CDR1 is SGHRS and CDR2 is YFSETQ. This CDR3 region has 16 residues. V was clipped by 4 bases and J by 5 bases; unmatched bases: 14. The CDR3, as DNA: TGCGCCAGCAGCCCATCTAACAGGGGAGGAGATTATGGCTACACCTTC. This translates into CASSPSNRGGDYGYTF.

This clone has just one count. This chain connects TRBV5-6 to TRBJ2-3, with 10 bases lining up with TRBD2. There are 17 residues in the CDR3. V shed 0 bases, J shed 1 base, and the junction held 5 bases outside the gene matches. Germline-derived CDR1 and CDR2 are SGHDT and YYEEEE. CDR3 region: CASSLAVLAGGTDTQYF. CDR3 coding DNA: TGTGCCAGCAGCTTGGCCGTGCTAGCGGGAGGCACAGATACGCAGTATTTT.

This sequence joins TRBV6-5 and TRBJ2-6; unclear D gene. V lost 5 bases, J lost 1 base, and 9 bases lay in between. The CDR3 sequence is 15 residues long. The germline V gene encodes CDR1 MNHEY and CDR2 SVGAGI. The CDR3 region is CASSPTRSGANVLTF. The DNA of the CDR3 is TGTGCCAGCAGTCCCACCCGGTCTGGGGCCAACGTCCTGACTTTC.

This clone was recorded a few times. The rearrangement joins TRBV29-1 to TRBJ2-3; TRBD1 might be the D (6 bases). CDR1 is SQVTM and CDR2 is ANQGSEA in the germline V gene. Trimming pared 5 bases from V and 0 bases from J, leaving 15 bases between. CDR3 length: 15 amino acids. CDR3 in DNA: TGCAGCGTTAAGCCCGGGACAACTAGCACAGATACGCAGTATTTT. Protein: CSVKPGTTSTDTQYF.

The CDR3 loop is CASSYDRGHDEQYF. The CDR3 DNA follows: TGTGCCAGCAGTTACGACAGGGGGCACGACGAGCAGTACTTC. The rearrangement uses TRBV2 and TRBJ2-7; 10 bases are a match to TRBD1. The CDR3 totals 14 residues. Germline V CDR1 and CDR2: SNHLY, FYNNEI. V lost 5 bases and J lost 5; bases outside the gene matches: 6.

This rearrangement joins TRBV28 to TRBJ2-5, with 7 bases matching TRBD2. CDR1 and CDR2 from the germline V gene are MDHEN and SYDVKM. J lost 1 base, V lost 5 bases, and 7 bases had no gene match. The CDR3 extends over 15 amino acids. Here the CDR3 DNA reads TGTGCCAGCAGTGATATGCGGGGGACCCAAGAGACCCAGTACTTC. It specifies CASSDMRGTQETQYF.

This clone was recorded a few times. The gene calls are TRBV9 and TRBJ2-5, with 10 nucleotides matching TRBD2. The junction had 3 bases not matched to a gene; V was cut back by 0 bases and J by 4 bases. From germline, CDR1 is SGDLS and CDR2 YYNGEE. The CDR3 has 15 residues. Here the CDR3 DNA reads TGTGCCAGCAGCGTAGTAGCTAGCGGGAGAGAGACCCAGTACTTC. Translating gives CASSVVASGRETQYF.

J is TRBJ1-4 and V is TRBV28; possible D gene TRBD1, 6 bases. Germline CDR1 and CDR2: MDHEN and SYDVKM. The CDR3 loop spans 15 amino acids. Trimming cost V 2 bases and J 8 bases, with 15 bases left between them. The CDR3, as DNA: TGTGCCAGCAGTTTAAGTACAGGGTCTCGAGAAAAACTGTTTTTT. Translated, it gives CASSLSTGSREKLFF.

The chain has TRBV7-2 and TRBJ2-3; maybe TRBD1 (6 bases). Trimming left V 4 bases short and J 3 bases short, with 11 bases between. Germline values: CDR1 SGHTA, CDR2 FQGNSA. The CDR3 covers 14 residues. The CDR3 DNA is TGTGCCAGCAGCTCGCGAACAGGGACAGATACGCAGTATTTT. Translating gives CASSSRTGTDTQYF.

Note on this clone: Other DNA variants within this sample encode the same CDR3. This chain uses TRBV13 with TRBJ2-3; 7 bases match TRBD2. Germline trimming cut 4 bases from V and 6 bases from J; bases unmatched to any gene: 16. The CDR3 loop spans 17 amino acids. Per the germline V gene, CDR1 is PRHDT and CDR2 is FYEKMQ (reference sequence). In DNA, the CDR3 is TGTGCCAGCAGCTCCCCGACCAGCGGGAAGCGAGGGGATACGCAGTATTTT. This sequence encodes CASSSPTSGKRGDTQYF.

The V gene is TRBV2, the J gene TRBJ2-7, with TRBD1 matching 7 bases. Germline-derived CDR1 and CDR2 are SNHLY and FYNNEI. J lost 4 bases, V lost 5 bases, and 8 bases had no gene match. The CDR3 covers 14 residues. The CDR3 sequence: CASSQPGQRYEQYF. The CDR3, as DNA: TGTGCCAGCAGTCAACCGGGACAGCGATACGAGCAGTACTTC. The entire variable domain, with the rest obtained from reference TRBV2 and TRBJ2-7, is as follows: EPEVTQTPSHQVTQMGQEVILRCVPISNHLYFYWYRQILGQKVEFLVSFYNNEISEKSEIFDDQFSVERPDGSNFTLKIRSTKLEDSAMYFCASSQPGQRYEQYFGPGTRLTVT.

The chain combines TRBV19 with TRBJ2-3; TRBD2 matches 11 bases. CDR1 is LNHDA and CDR2 is SQIVND in the germline V gene (reference sequence). The V gene end was trimmed by 5 bases and the J gene end by 3 bases; junction bases not matched to a gene: 7. This CDR3 comprises 16 residues. The DNA of the CDR3 is TGTGCCAGTAGTCCGACGACTAGCGGGGTAACAGATACGCAGTATTTT. Its protein is CASSPTTSGVTDTQYF.

The CDR3 region is CASSRGGPQETQYF. CDR3 DNA: TGTGCCAGTAGCAGGGGCGGGCCACAAGAGACCCAGTACTTC. The chain recombines TRBV19 with TRBJ2-5, with TRBD1 as a possible D gene (6 bases). This CDR3 comprises 14 residues. The germline gives CDR1 LNHDA, CDR2 SQIVND (reference sequence). Trimming removed 6 bases at V and 2 bases at J, with 13 bases between.

The chain links TRBV6-1 to TRBJ1-2; D perhaps matches TRBD1 (5 bases). Trimming left V 5 bases short and J 4 bases short, with 17 bases between. In germline, CDR1 is MNHNS, CDR2 SASEGT. This CDR3 region has 15 residues. The CDR3 loop reads CASSRTGKGSYGYTF. In DNA form, the CDR3 reads TGTGCCAGCAGTCGTACAGGAAAGGGGTCCTATGGCTACACCTTC.

This chain joins TRBV6-5 and TRBJ2-1; D possibly corresponds to TRBD2 (5 bases). Trimming pared 0 bases from V and 8 bases from J, leaving 17 bases between. The germline V gene encodes CDR1 MNHEY and CDR2 SVGAGI. The length of the CDR3 is 16 residues. The chain's CDR3 is CASSYSDPRGGYEQFF. The CDR3 DNA reads as TGTGCCAGCAGTTACTCCGACCCCCGCGGAGGATATGAGCAGTTCTTC.